This TCR beta chain derives from a study of T cells after somatic rescue of genetic block (dated by TCRdb to the early 2020s). Some background on the complete study: What the study looked at was long-term robustness, specifically in a T-cell system that came about through somatic rescue of a genetic block in T-cell development.

For this clone: It lacks a known antigen. No qualities accompany the bases; no much larger clone lies one base away.

From a lookup of the germline V gene, CDR1 and CDR2 are MDHEN and SYDVKM. The CDR3, cysteine through phenylalanine, is 16 amino acids long. Only the CDR3 DNA is retained, 48 bases long and in frame from the first base. V trim: 3 bases; J trim: 8 bases; unmatched bases: 10. Libraries were made using the immunoSEQ multiplex PCR assay. TCRdb took over this immuneACCESS table, retaining in-frame rearrangements with V and J assigned. Such tables are incomplete; in checked studies, under half of the missing clones stem from an unresolved V gene, and the remainder is unexplained. This sample is represented by roughly 13,000 clones; over 65% of them were singletons. The top ten clones comprise roughly 19% of the sample.

The clonotype comes from a boy aged 5-17 years. The specimen was peripheral blood mononuclear cells (PBMCs). The V and J segments used are TRBV28 and TRBJ1-2; 12 bases in the middle match TRBD1. The encoded CDR3 is CASSFIGDRGLKGYTF. The sequence in DNA is TGTGCCAGCAGTTTTATTGGGGACAGGGGGCTCAAGGGCTACACCTTC.